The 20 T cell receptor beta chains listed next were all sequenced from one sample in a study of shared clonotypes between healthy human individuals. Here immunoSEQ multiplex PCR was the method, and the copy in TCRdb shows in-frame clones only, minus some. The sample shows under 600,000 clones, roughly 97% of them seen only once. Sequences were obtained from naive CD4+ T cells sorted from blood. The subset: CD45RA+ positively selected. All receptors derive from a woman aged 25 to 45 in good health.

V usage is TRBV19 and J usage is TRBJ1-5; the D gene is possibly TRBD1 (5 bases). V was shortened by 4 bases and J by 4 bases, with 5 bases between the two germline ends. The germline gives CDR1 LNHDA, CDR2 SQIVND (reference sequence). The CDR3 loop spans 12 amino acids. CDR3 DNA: TGTGCCAGTAGTACAGGGAATCAGCCCCAGCATTTT. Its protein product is CASSTGNQPQHF.

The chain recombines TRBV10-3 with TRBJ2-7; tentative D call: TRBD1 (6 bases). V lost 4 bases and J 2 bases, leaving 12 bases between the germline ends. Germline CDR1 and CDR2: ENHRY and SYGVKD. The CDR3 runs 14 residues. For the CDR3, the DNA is TGTGCCATCAGTGGGAACAGGGATGCCTACGAGCAGTACTTC. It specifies CAISGNRDAYEQYF.

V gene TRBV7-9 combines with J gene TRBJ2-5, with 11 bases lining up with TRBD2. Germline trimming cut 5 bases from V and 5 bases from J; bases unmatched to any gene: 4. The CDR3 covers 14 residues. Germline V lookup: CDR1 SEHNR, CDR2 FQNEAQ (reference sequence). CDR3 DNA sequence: TGTGCCAGCAGCCGACTAGCGGGGTTGGAGACCCAGTACTTC. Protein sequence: CASSRLAGLETQYF.

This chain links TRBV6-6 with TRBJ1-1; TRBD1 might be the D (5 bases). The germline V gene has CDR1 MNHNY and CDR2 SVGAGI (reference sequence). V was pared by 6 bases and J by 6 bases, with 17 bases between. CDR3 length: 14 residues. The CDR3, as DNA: TGTGCCAGCAGCCCCGGGACGGGCGGACCTGAAGCTTTCTTT. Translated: CASSPGTGGPEAFF.

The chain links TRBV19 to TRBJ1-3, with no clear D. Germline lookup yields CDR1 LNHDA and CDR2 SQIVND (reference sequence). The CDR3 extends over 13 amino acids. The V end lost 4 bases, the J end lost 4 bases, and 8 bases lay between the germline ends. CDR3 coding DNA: TGTGCCAGTAGTACGGTCCTCGGAAACACCATATATTTT. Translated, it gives CASSTVLGNTIYF. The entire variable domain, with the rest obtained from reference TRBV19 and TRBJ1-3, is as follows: DGGITQSPKYLFRKEGQNVTLSCEQNLNHDAMYWYRQDPGQGLRLIYYSQIVNDFQKGDIAEGYSVSREKKESFPLTVTSAQKNPTAFYLCASSTVLGNTIYFGEGSWLTVV.

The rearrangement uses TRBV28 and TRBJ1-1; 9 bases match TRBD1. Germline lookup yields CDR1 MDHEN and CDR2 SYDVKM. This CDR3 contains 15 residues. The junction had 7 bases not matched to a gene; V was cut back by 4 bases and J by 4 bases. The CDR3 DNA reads TGTGCCAGCAGTTCACAGGGGGCGCCGAGCACTGAAGCTTTCTTT. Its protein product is CASSSQGAPSTEAFF.

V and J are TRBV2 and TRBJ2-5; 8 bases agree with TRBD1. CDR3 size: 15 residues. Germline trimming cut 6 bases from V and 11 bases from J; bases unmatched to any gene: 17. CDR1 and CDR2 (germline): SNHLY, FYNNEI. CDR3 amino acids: CASRPQTGVVSTQYF. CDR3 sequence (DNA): TGTGCCAGCAGGCCCCAGACAGGGGTGGTATCAACGCAGTACTTC.

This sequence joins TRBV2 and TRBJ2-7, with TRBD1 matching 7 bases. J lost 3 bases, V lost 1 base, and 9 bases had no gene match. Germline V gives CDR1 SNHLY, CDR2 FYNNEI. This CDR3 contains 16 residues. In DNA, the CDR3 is TGTGCCAGCAGTGAAGAGGGGGCAGGAAATTTCTACGAGCAGTACTTC. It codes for CASSEEGAGNFYEQYF.

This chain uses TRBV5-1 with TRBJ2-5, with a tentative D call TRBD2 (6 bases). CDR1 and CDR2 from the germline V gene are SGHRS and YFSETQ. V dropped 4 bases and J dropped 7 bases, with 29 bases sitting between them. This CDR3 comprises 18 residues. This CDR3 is CASSVFSVPGTPEGTQYF. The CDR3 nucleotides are TGCGCCAGCAGCGTCTTTTCGGTCCCCGGGACCCCGGAGGGGACCCAGTACTTC.

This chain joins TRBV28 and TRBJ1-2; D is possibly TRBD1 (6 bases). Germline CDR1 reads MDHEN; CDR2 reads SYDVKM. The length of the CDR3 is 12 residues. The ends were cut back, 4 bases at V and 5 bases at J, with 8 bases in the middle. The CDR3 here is CASSWDMYGYTF. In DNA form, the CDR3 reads TGTGCCAGCAGTTGGGACATGTATGGCTACACCTTC.

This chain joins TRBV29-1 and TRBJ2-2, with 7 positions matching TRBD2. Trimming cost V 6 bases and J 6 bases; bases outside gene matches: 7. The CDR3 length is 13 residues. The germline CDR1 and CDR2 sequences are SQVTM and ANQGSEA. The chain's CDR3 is CSVERDPAGELFF. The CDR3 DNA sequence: TGCAGCGTCGAGCGGGATCCGGCCGGGGAGCTGTTTTTT.

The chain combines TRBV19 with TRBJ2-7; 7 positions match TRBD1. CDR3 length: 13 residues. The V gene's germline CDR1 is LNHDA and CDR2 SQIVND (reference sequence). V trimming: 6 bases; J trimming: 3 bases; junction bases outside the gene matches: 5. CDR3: CASSRGGFYEQYF. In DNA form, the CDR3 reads TGTGCCAGTAGCCGAGGGGGCTTCTACGAGCAGTACTTC.

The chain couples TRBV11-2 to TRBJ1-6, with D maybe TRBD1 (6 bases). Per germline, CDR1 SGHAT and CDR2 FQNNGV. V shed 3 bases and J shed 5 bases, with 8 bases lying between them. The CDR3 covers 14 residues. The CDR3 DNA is TGTGCCAGCAGCTTTGACAGGAATAATTCACCCCTCCACTTT. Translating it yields CASSFDRNNSPLHF.

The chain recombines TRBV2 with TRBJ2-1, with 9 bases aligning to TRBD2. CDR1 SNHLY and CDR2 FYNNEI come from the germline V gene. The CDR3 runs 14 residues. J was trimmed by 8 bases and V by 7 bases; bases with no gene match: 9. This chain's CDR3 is CASTGTSPVDEQFF. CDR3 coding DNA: TGTGCCAGCACAGGGACTAGCCCTGTGGATGAGCAGTTCTTC.

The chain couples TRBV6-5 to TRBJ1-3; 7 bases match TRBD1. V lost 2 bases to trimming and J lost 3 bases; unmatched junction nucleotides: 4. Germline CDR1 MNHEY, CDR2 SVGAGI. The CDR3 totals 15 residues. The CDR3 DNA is TGTGCCAGCAGTTACCGGAGGACAGGTGGAAACACCATATATTTT. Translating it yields CASSYRRTGGNTIYF.

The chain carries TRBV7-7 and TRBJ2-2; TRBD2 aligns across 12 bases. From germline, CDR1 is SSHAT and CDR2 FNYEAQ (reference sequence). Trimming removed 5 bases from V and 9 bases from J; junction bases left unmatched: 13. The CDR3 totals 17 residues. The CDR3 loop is CASSPSRTSGKARELFF. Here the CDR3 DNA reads TGTGCCAGCAGCCCGAGTAGGACTAGCGGGAAAGCCAGGGAGCTGTTTTTT.

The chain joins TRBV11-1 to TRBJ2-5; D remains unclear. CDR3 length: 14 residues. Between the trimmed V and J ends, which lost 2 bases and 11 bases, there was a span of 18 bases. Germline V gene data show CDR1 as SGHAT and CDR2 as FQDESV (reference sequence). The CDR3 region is CASSLFLVDDEQYF. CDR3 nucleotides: TGTGCCAGCAGCTTATTTTTAGTAGACGATGAGCAGTACTTC.

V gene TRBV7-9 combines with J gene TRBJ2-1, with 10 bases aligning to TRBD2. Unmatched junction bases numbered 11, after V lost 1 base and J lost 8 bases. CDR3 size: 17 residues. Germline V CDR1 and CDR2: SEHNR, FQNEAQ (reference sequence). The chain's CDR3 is CASSLGGPSGRSDEQFF. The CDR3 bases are TGTGCCAGCAGCTTAGGTGGGCCTAGCGGGAGAAGTGATGAGCAGTTCTTC. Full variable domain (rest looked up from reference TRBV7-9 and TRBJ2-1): DTGVSQNPRHKITKRGQNVTFRCDPISEHNRLYWYRQTLGQGPEFLTYFQNEAQLEKSRLLSDRFSAERPKGSFSTLEIQRTEQGDSAMYLCASSLGGPSGRSDEQFFGPGTRLTVL.

DNA of the CDR3: TGCGCCAGCAGGGGGGGACTAGCGGGAGAAATAGATACGCAGTATTTT. Translating gives CASRGGLAGEIDTQYF. This rearrangement joins TRBV10-2 to TRBJ2-3, with 14 bases that match TRBD2. Germline CDR1 is WSHSY and CDR2 is SAAADI. This CDR3 has 16 residues. V dropped 6 bases and J dropped 5; count of bases not matched to a gene: 7.

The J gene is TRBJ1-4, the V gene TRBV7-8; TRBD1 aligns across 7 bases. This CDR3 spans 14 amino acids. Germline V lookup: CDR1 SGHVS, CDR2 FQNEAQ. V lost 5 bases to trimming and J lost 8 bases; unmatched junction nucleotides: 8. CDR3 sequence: CASSPDRSGEKLFF. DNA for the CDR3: TGTGCCAGCAGCCCGGACAGGTCAGGCGAAAAACTGTTTTTT.